The rows below give T cell receptor beta chains drawn from one sample of a study of blood T cell repertoires in COVID-19. The data were produced by immunoSEQ multiplex PCR, yet TCRdb's version contains in-frame clones alone and is incomplete. The sample has 150,000 to 200,000 clones, more than 65% seen once. Material: PBMCs or T cells enriched from blood (not recorded which). The receptor source for this set is a woman in her forties or fifties with acute COVID-19. The CDR3 runs from the conserved cysteine through the conserved F or W. D genes are given only for firm matches. A clone size is listed for some rows: how often the clone was seen (once, few, many), or a class if it is expanded.

v_gene: TRBV19
d_gene: NA
j_gene: TRBJ1-3
abundance: once
CDR3aa: CASSIREGITANTIYF
CDR3nt: TGTGCCAGTAGTATTCGAGAGGGAATAACAGCAAACACCATATATTTT

v_gene: TRBV5-4
d_gene: TRBD1
j_gene: TRBJ1-2
abundance: NA
CDR3aa: CASSLDRDSRRGYTF
CDR3nt: TGTGCCAGCAGCTTGGACCGGGACAGCCGCCGTGGCTACACCTTC

v_gene: TRBV5-1
d_gene: TRBD1
j_gene: TRBJ2-3
abundance: NA
CDR3aa: CASSLRQGHTDTQYF
CDR3nt: TGCGCCAGCAGCCTAAGACAGGGACACACAGATACGCAGTATTTT

v_gene: TRBV24-1
d_gene: NA
j_gene: TRBJ1-1
abundance: NA
CDR3aa: CATSPSGEGSNTEAFF
CDR3nt: TGTGCCACCTCCCCTAGTGGGGAGGGATCGAACACTGAAGCTTTCTTT

v_gene: TRBV5-1
d_gene: TRBD1
j_gene: TRBJ1-2
abundance: NA
CDR3aa: CASSSGTGGLTNYGYTF
CDR3nt: TGCGCCAGCAGCAGCGGGACAGGGGGTTTAACTAACTATGGCTACACCTTC

v_gene: TRBV7-9
d_gene: NA
j_gene: TRBJ1-4
abundance: once
CDR3aa: CASSDRASNEKLFF
CDR3nt: TGTGCCAGCAGCGACAGAGCTAGTAATGAAAAACTGTTTTTT

v_gene: TRBV28
d_gene: NA
j_gene: TRBJ1-5
abundance: NA
CDR3aa: CASSMTAGGQPQHF
CDR3nt: TGTGCCAGCAGCATGACTGCCGGGGGTCAGCCCCAGCATTTT

v_gene: TRBV30
d_gene: NA
j_gene: TRBJ1-1
abundance: NA
CDR3aa: CAWSVVGSVRVAAFF
CDR3nt: TGTGCCTGGAGTGTGGTAGGATCGGTTCGGGTCGCGGCTTTCTTT

v_gene: TRBV5-6
d_gene: TRBD1
j_gene: TRBJ2-2
abundance: NA
CDR3aa: CASSNGQGITGELFF
CDR3nt: TGTGCCAGCAGCAACGGACAGGGGATTACCGGGGAGCTGTTTTTT

v_gene: TRBV5-5
d_gene: NA
j_gene: TRBJ1-2
abundance: NA
CDR3aa: CASSLLGAQPHGYTF
CDR3nt: TGTGCCAGCAGCTTGCTAGGGGCCCAACCTCATGGCTACACCTTC

v_gene: TRBV5-6
d_gene: NA
j_gene: TRBJ2-3
abundance: NA
CDR3aa: CASTSKDFTDTQYF
CDR3nt: TGTGCCAGCACCAGTAAGGACTTCACAGATACGCAGTATTTT

v_gene: TRBV19
d_gene: TRBD1
j_gene: TRBJ1-4
abundance: few
CDR3aa: CASSTVPTGVGEKLFF
CDR3nt: TGTGCCAGTAGTACCGTCCCTACAGGGGTTGGTGAAAAACTGTTTTTT

v_gene: TRBV5-8
d_gene: NA
j_gene: TRBJ2-5
abundance: NA
CDR3aa: CASSLGQRQETQYF
CDR3nt: TGTGCCAGCAGCTTGGGGCAGCGCCAAGAGACCCAGTACTTC

v_gene: TRBV6-4
d_gene: NA
j_gene: TRBJ1-2
abundance: NA
CDR3aa: CATFHRELNYGYTF
CDR3nt: TGTGCCACATTCCACAGGGAGCTTAACTATGGCTACACCTTC

v_gene: TRBV6-5
d_gene: NA
j_gene: TRBJ1-4
abundance: NA
CDR3aa: CASTGQPNEKLFF
CDR3nt: TGTGCCAGCACTGGACAGCCTAATGAAAAACTGTTTTTT

v_gene: TRBV5-8
d_gene: NA
j_gene: TRBJ2-1
abundance: NA
CDR3aa: CASSFTGGFPRDEQFF
CDR3nt: TGTGCCAGCAGCTTTACGGGTGGTTTCCCCCGGGATGAGCAGTTCTTC

v_gene: TRBV19
d_gene: TRBD2
j_gene: TRBJ2-2
abundance: few
CDR3aa: CASGGGTHTGELFF
CDR3nt: TGTGCCAGTGGGGGGGGGACCCACACCGGGGAGCTGTTTTTT

v_gene: TRBV11-3
d_gene: TRBD2
j_gene: TRBJ2-1
abundance: NA
CDR3aa: CASSLGAGGNEQFF
CDR3nt: TGTGCCAGCAGCTTAGGAGCGGGGGGAAATGAGCAGTTCTTC

v_gene: TRBV5-5
d_gene: NA
j_gene: TRBJ1-2
abundance: NA
CDR3aa: CASSLGSRVYYGYTF
CDR3nt: TGTGCCAGCAGCTTGGGGTCCAGGGTATACTATGGCTACACCTTC

v_gene: TRBV4-3
d_gene: TRBD1
j_gene: TRBJ2-4
abundance: once
CDR3aa: CASSPGTGETKNIQYF
CDR3nt: TGCGCCAGCAGCCCAGGGACAGGGGAGACCAAAAACATTCAGTACTTC

v_gene: TRBV3-1/TRBV3-2
d_gene: TRBD1
j_gene: TRBJ2-2
abundance: NA
CDR3aa: CASSPQGSANTGELFF
CDR3nt: TGTGCCAGCAGCCCACAGGGGTCGGCAAACACCGGGGAGCTGTTTTTT

v_gene: TRBV4-2
d_gene: TRBD1
j_gene: TRBJ1-1
abundance: NA
CDR3aa: CASSQGSGTGVVNTEAFF
CDR3nt: TGTGCCAGCAGCCAAGGCTCTGGGACAGGGGTCGTAAACACTGAAGCTTTCTTT

v_gene: TRBV2
d_gene: NA
j_gene: TRBJ2-3
abundance: NA
CDR3aa: CASSDGGVGTDTQYF
CDR3nt: TGTGCCAGCAGTGACGGCGGGGTAGGCACAGATACGCAGTATTTT

v_gene: TRBV4-1
d_gene: NA
j_gene: TRBJ2-1
abundance: few
CDR3aa: CASSQPAQGRYNEQFF
CDR3nt: TGCGCCAGCAGCCAGCCCGCCCAGGGGAGATACAATGAGCAGTTCTTC

v_gene: TRBV6-5
d_gene: NA
j_gene: TRBJ2-3
abundance: NA
CDR3aa: CASQTDGRSTDTQYF
CDR3nt: TGTGCCAGCCAGACTGACGGGAGAAGCACAGATACGCAGTATTTT

v_gene: TRBV29-1
d_gene: TRBD1
j_gene: TRBJ1-2
abundance: NA
CDR3aa: CSVEVPTGGSYGYTF
CDR3nt: TGCAGCGTTGAAGTTCCTACAGGGGGCAGCTATGGCTACACCTTC

v_gene: TRBV19
d_gene: TRBD1
j_gene: TRBJ1-4
abundance: NA
CDR3aa: CASTRGSIDEKLFF
CDR3nt: TGTGCCAGTACCAGGGGGTCCATTGATGAAAAACTGTTTTTT

v_gene: TRBV5-6
d_gene: NA
j_gene: TRBJ1-1
abundance: NA
CDR3aa: CASSLDRLLNTEAFF
CDR3nt: TGTGCCAGCAGCCTAGACAGGTTACTGAACACTGAAGCTTTCTTT

v_gene: TRBV2
d_gene: NA
j_gene: TRBJ1-1
abundance: NA
CDR3aa: CASRGDWNTEAFF
CDR3nt: TGTGCCAGCAGAGGGGACTGGAACACTGAAGCTTTCTTT

v_gene: TRBV25-1
d_gene: NA
j_gene: TRBJ1-1
abundance: NA
CDR3aa: CASRGGQMNTEAFF
CDR3nt: TGTGCCAGCAGGGGGGGGCAGATGAACACTGAAGCTTTCTTT

v_gene: TRBV5-6
d_gene: NA
j_gene: TRBJ1-3
abundance: NA
CDR3aa: CASSLLVTDKNSGNTIYF
CDR3nt: TGTGCCAGCAGCTTGTTAGTGACAGACAAAAACTCTGGAAACACCATATATTTT

v_gene: TRBV24-1
d_gene: NA
j_gene: TRBJ2-5
abundance: many
CDR3aa: CATSGRGSIQETQYF
CDR3nt: TGTGCCACCAGTGGCAGGGGATCCATCCAAGAGACCCAGTACTTC

v_gene: TRBV19
d_gene: NA
j_gene: TRBJ2-2
abundance: many
CDR3aa: CASSMAGGGARGGTGELFF
CDR3nt: TGTGCCAGTAGTATGGCCGGCGGGGGCGCAAGGGGTGGCACCGGGGAGCTGTTTTTT

v_gene: TRBV7-3
d_gene: TRBD1
j_gene: TRBJ1-2
abundance: few
CDR3aa: CASSQSGTGSYGYTF
CDR3nt: TGTGCCAGCAGCCAGTCCGGGACAGGAAGTTATGGCTACACCTTC

v_gene: TRBV5-1
d_gene: TRBD2
j_gene: TRBJ2-3
abundance: NA
CDR3aa: CASSHPSFAGGTDTQYF
CDR3nt: TGCGCCAGCAGCCACCCCTCTTTCGCGGGGGGGACAGATACGCAGTATTTT

v_gene: TRBV21-1
d_gene: NA
j_gene: TRBJ1-2
abundance: NA
CDR3aa: CASSPDRGRSGYTF
CDR3nt: TGTGCCAGCAGCCCTGACAGGGGGCGTTCTGGCTACACCTTC

v_gene: TRBV19
d_gene: TRBD1
j_gene: TRBJ1-1
abundance: few
CDR3aa: CAIEGTGNTEAFF
CDR3nt: TGTGCTATAGAGGGGACAGGGAACACTGAAGCTTTCTTT

v_gene: TRBV29-1
d_gene: NA
j_gene: TRBJ1-2
abundance: few
CDR3aa: CSVLLQGYYGYTF
CDR3nt: TGCAGCGTCCTCCTGCAGGGCTACTATGGCTACACCTTC

v_gene: TRBV19
d_gene: TRBD1
j_gene: TRBJ1-4
abundance: NA
CDR3aa: CASSGTANEKLFF
CDR3nt: TGTGCCAGTAGCGGGACAGCTAATGAAAAACTGTTTTTT

v_gene: TRBV6-5
d_gene: TRBD1
j_gene: TRBJ2-2
abundance: NA
CDR3aa: CASSYNSRQGYGELFF
CDR3nt: TGTGCCAGCAGTTACAATTCGCGACAGGGTTACGGGGAGCTGTTTTTT

v_gene: TRBV10-3
d_gene: TRBD1
j_gene: TRBJ1-3
abundance: NA
CDR3aa: CATGTGTNSGNTIYF
CDR3nt: TGTGCCACCGGGACAGGGACCAACTCTGGAAACACCATATATTTT

v_gene: TRBV6-5
d_gene: NA
j_gene: TRBJ1-2
abundance: few
CDR3aa: CASSQLQAASGYTF
CDR3nt: TGTGCCAGCAGCCAACTACAGGCCGCCTCTGGCTACACCTTC

v_gene: TRBV28
d_gene: TRBD1
j_gene: TRBJ2-1
abundance: NA
CDR3aa: CASRELGDSAYNEQFF
CDR3nt: TGTGCCAGCAGAGAGCTGGGGGACAGCGCCTACAATGAGCAGTTCTTC

v_gene: TRBV4-1
d_gene: TRBD1
j_gene: TRBJ1-3
abundance: once
CDR3aa: CASALQQQGARGNTIYF
CDR3nt: TGCGCCAGCGCCTTACAACAACAGGGGGCAAGGGGAAACACCATATATTTT

v_gene: TRBV2
d_gene: NA
j_gene: TRBJ2-5
abundance: NA
CDR3aa: CASSEGGLGQETQYF
CDR3nt: TGTGCCAGCAGTGAAGGAGGGTTGGGGCAAGAGACCCAGTACTTC

v_gene: TRBV5-1
d_gene: TRBD1
j_gene: TRBJ1-1
abundance: NA
CDR3aa: CASSVGQGTNQAFF
CDR3nt: TGCGCCAGCAGCGTGGGACAGGGGACAAATCAAGCTTTCTTT

v_gene: TRBV2
d_gene: NA
j_gene: TRBJ1-6
abundance: NA
CDR3aa: CASSEPDGYNSPLHF
CDR3nt: TGTGCCAGCAGTGAACCCGACGGGTATAATTCACCCCTCCACTTT

v_gene: TRBV11-3
d_gene: NA
j_gene: TRBJ2-2
abundance: NA
CDR3aa: CASSPGMGTGELFF
CDR3nt: TGTGCCAGCAGCCCCGGGATGGGGACCGGGGAGCTGTTTTTT

v_gene: TRBV28
d_gene: NA
j_gene: TRBJ1-2
abundance: NA
CDR3aa: CASSLQGRALGGYTF
CDR3nt: TGTGCCAGCAGTTTGCAGGGGAGGGCCCTTGGTGGCTACACCTTC

v_gene: TRBV7-3
d_gene: NA
j_gene: TRBJ2-1
abundance: once
CDR3aa: CASSLQQVDNEQFF
CDR3nt: TGTGCCAGCAGCTTACAACAGGTGGACAATGAGCAGTTCTTC

v_gene: TRBV10-3
d_gene: TRBD1
j_gene: TRBJ2-5
abundance: NA
CDR3aa: CATLPGQGELETQYF
CDR3nt: TGTGCCACCTTACCGGGACAGGGTGAACTGGAGACCCAGTACTTC

v_gene: TRBV2
d_gene: NA
j_gene: TRBJ1-1
abundance: many
CDR3aa: CASREDRGAFF
CDR3nt: TGTGCCAGCAGAGAGGACCGGGGAGCTTTCTTT

v_gene: TRBV18
d_gene: TRBD1
j_gene: TRBJ2-1
abundance: NA
CDR3aa: CASSPPGQGTDEQFF
CDR3nt: TGTGCCAGCTCACCACCGGGGCAGGGGACAGATGAGCAGTTCTTC

v_gene: TRBV19
d_gene: TRBD1
j_gene: TRBJ2-1
abundance: NA
CDR3aa: CASTDRAEVPYNEQFF
CDR3nt: TGTGCCAGTACAGACAGGGCAGAGGTCCCCTACAATGAGCAGTTCTTC

v_gene: TRBV27
d_gene: TRBD1
j_gene: TRBJ1-4
abundance: few
CDR3aa: CASKERTGGKNEKLFF
CDR3nt: TGTGCCAGCAAAGAAAGGACAGGGGGCAAAAATGAAAAACTGTTTTTT

v_gene: TRBV7-9
d_gene: TRBD1
j_gene: TRBJ1-1
abundance: NA
CDR3aa: CASSPRDRGILNTEAFF
CDR3nt: TGTGCCAGCAGCCCGAGGGACAGGGGTATTTTGAACACTGAAGCTTTCTTT

v_gene: TRBV6-5
d_gene: NA
j_gene: TRBJ1-2
abundance: NA
CDR3aa: CASGRVASLYGYTF
CDR3nt: TGTGCCAGCGGCAGGGTAGCCTCCCTTTATGGCTACACCTTC

v_gene: TRBV7-2
d_gene: TRBD2
j_gene: TRBJ2-5
abundance: NA
CDR3aa: CASSQQASGGALETQYF
CDR3nt: TGTGCCAGCAGCCAACAGGCTAGCGGGGGGGCTCTAGAGACCCAGTACTTC